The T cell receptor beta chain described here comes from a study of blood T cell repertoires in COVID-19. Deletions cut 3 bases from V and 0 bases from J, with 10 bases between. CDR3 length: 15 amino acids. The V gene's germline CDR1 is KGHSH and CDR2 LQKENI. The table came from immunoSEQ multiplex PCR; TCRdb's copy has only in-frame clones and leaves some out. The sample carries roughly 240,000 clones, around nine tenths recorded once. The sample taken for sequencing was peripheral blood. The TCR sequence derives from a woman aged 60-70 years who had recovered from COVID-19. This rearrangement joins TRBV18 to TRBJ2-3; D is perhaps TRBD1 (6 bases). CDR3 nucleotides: TGTGCCAGCTCACCCCGACAGGAGAGCACAGATACGCAGTATTTT. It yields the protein CASSPRQESTDTQYF.